Listed here are 10 T cell receptor beta chains from one sample, sequenced in a study of control samples from healthy donors and cancer patients. Libraries were prepared by immunoSEQ multiplex PCR; TCRdb keeps only in-frame clonotypes and omits some of them. In the table there are 130,000 to 150,000 clones, around 94% of which are singletons. Sequenced input: PBMCs. The receptors stem from a man aged 60-69 years with colorectal cancer.

The V gene is TRBV7-8, the J gene TRBJ2-7; 7 nucleotides line up with TRBD1. The CDR3 loop spans 14 amino acids. Per germline, CDR1 SGHVS and CDR2 FQNEAQ. The V gene end was trimmed by 5 bases and the J gene end by 3 bases; junction bases not matched to a gene: 7. The CDR3 reads CASSNGRTGYEQYF. In DNA, the CDR3 is TGTGCCAGCAGCAATGGTAGGACAGGCTACGAGCAGTACTTC.

The chain has TRBV29-1 and TRBJ1-1; D unclear. The CDR3 covers 12 residues. Trimming removed 3 bases at V and 0 bases at J, with 5 bases between. CDR1 is SQVTM, CDR2 ANQGSEA, per germline. The CDR3 protein is CSVESMNTEAFF. CDR3 nucleotides: TGCAGCGTTGAGTCCATGAACACTGAAGCTTTCTTT.

The V call is TRBV4-2, the J call TRBJ2-1, with 10 bases matching TRBD2. This CDR3 spans 14 amino acids. V lost 1 base to trimming and J lost 7 bases; unmatched junction nucleotides: 1. Germline V gene lookup returns CDR1 LGHNA and CDR2 YNFKEQ. CDR3 nucleotides: TGTGCCAGCAGCCAAGTAGCGGGGGGAAATGAGCAGTTCTTC. Its protein is CASSQVAGGNEQFF.

The CDR3 loop reads CASSRTSGGTDTQYF. Written as DNA, the CDR3 is TGTGCCAGCAGTAGGACTAGCGGGGGCACAGATACGCAGTATTTT. The rearrangement links TRBV2 to TRBJ2-3; the match to TRBD2 covers 12 bases. After removal of 5 bases from V and 1 base from J, the junction contained 1 base not matched to a gene. Germline lookup yields CDR1 SNHLY and CDR2 FYNNEI. The CDR3 runs 15 residues.

The chain couples TRBV21-1 to TRBJ1-5; the D segment call TRBD1 is taken from the table without a DNA check. TRBV21-1 is tagged as a pseudogene. This CDR3 is 13 amino acids long. CDR3 DNA: TGTGCCAGCTGCGTAGGGGGTAATCAGCCCCAGCATTTT. Its translation: CASCVGGNQPQHF.

The genes are TRBV25-1 and TRBJ2-7; D perhaps matches TRBD2 (5 bases). The CDR3 consists of 15 residues. V shed 4 bases and J shed 6 bases, with 19 bases lying between them. Germline V gene lookup returns CDR1 MGHDK and CDR2 SYGVNS. The chain's CDR3 is CASSVATPADCEQYF. DNA for the CDR3: TGTGCCAGCAGTGTTGCGACCCCGGCGGACTGCGAGCAGTACTTC.

The chain combines TRBV18 with TRBJ2-7; either TRBD1 or TRBD2 may fit D (5 bases each). The CDR3 runs to 13 residues. In germline, CDR1 is KGHSH, CDR2 LQKENI. V shed 6 bases and J shed 3 bases, with 12 bases lying between them. This CDR3 is CASSQGPNYEQYF. The CDR3 DNA reads TGTGCCAGCTCCCAGGGACCAAACTACGAGCAGTACTTC.

V usage is TRBV7-9 and J usage is TRBJ2-7; D is possibly TRBD2 (6 bases). Trimming took 5 bases from V and 4 from J, leaving 15 bases between them. Germline V gives CDR1 SEHNR, CDR2 FQNEAQ (reference sequence). The CDR3 is 14 amino acids. The CDR3 sequence is CASSRVGSGYEQYF. CDR3 nucleotides: TGTGCCAGCAGCCGTGTCGGGAGCGGGTACGAGCAGTACTTC.

This chain uses TRBV5-1 with TRBJ2-1; 10 positions agree with TRBD2. With 0 bases clipped from V and 4 bases from J, the junction kept 4 bases outside the gene matches. This CDR3 comprises 16 residues. Germline V gene lookup returns CDR1 SGHRS and CDR2 YFSETQ. The CDR3 loop is CASSLAGTSAYNEQFF. Written as DNA, the CDR3 is TGCGCCAGCAGCTTGGCGGGGACTAGCGCGTACAATGAGCAGTTCTTC.

The chain joins TRBV5-1 to TRBJ2-7, with D possibly matching TRBD1 (6 bases). The germline gives CDR1 SGHRS, CDR2 YFSETQ. The germline V and J ends were trimmed by 5 bases and 0 bases, with 15 bases remaining between them. The CDR3 runs 15 residues. The chain's CDR3 is CASRADSTSSYEQYF. DNA of the CDR3: TGCGCCAGCAGGGCGGACAGCACGAGCTCCTACGAGCAGTACTTC.